Sequencing of this T cell receptor beta chain was carried out in a study of blood T cell repertoires in COVID-19. Study-wide context: There were acute and convalescent COVID-19 samples, and they came from the United States, Italy and Spain.

The V and J ends lost 6 bases and 1 base respectively, with 19 bases between them. Germline V gene sequence: CDR1 SNHLY, CDR2 FYNNEI. The length of the CDR3 is 17 residues. Produced via immunoSEQ multiplex PCR; TCRdb's table is partial and in-frame only. The sample consists of fewer than 250,000 clones, 88% of them appearing once. In its sample, this clone was seen once. Sequencing was carried out using peripheral blood. This sequence joins TRBV2 and TRBJ1-5, with D unclear. The TCR originated in a human donor in a cohort sampled during active COVID-19. CDR3 nucleotide sequence: TGTGCCAGCAGCCAAAACCCCCCGGGTGTGAGCAATCAGCCCCAGCATTTT. Translating gives CASSQNPPGVSNQPQHF.